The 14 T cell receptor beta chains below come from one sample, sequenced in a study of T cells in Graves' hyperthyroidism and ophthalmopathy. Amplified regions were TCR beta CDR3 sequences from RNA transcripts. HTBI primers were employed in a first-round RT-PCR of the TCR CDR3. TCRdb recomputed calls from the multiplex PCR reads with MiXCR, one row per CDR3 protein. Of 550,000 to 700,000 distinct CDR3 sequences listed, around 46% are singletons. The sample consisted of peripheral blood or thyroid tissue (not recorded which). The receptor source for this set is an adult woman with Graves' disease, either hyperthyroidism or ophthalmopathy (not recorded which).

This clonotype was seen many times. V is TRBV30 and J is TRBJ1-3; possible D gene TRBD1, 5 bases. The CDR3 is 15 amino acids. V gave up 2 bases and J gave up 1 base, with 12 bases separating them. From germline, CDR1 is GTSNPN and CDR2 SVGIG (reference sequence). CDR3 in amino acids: CAWSRGGGSGNTIYF. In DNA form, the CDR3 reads TGTGCCTGGAGTCGCGGGGGAGGGTCTGGAAACACCATATATTTT.

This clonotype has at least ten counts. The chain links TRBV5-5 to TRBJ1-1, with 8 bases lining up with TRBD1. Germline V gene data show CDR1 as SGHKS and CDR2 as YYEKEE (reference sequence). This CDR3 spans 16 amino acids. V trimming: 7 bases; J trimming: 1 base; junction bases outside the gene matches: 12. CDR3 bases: TGTGCCAGCGGAGCGCCAACAGGGGGGGGGAACACTGAAGCTTTCTTT. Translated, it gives CASGAPTGGGNTEAFF.

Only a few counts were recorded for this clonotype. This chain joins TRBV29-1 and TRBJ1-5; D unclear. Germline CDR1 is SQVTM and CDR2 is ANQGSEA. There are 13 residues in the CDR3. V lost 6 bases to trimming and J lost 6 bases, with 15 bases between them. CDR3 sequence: CSVRLGVGQPQHF. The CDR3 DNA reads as TGCAGCGTCCGATTGGGTGTCGGTCAGCCCCAGCATTTT.

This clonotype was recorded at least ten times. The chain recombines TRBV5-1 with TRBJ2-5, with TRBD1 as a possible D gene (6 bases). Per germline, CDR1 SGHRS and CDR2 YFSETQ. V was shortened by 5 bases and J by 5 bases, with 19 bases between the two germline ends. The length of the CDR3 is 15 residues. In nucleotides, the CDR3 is TGCGCCAGCAGTGTAGGAGCAGGGCAGGGGGAGACCCAGTACTTC. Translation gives CASSVGAGQGETQYF. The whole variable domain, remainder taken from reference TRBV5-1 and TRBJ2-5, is KAGVTQTPRYLIKTRGQQVTLSCSPISGHRSVSWYQQTPGQGLQFLFEYFSETQRNKGNFPGRFSGRQFSNSRSEMNVSTLELGDSALYLCASSVGAGQGETQYFGPGTRLLVL.

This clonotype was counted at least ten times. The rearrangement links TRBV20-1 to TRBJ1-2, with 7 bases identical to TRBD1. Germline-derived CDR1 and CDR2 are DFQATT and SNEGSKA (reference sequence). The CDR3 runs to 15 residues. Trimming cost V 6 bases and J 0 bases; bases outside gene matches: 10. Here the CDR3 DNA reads TGCAGTGCCGTCGACGCGGGACAGTCTAACTATGGCTACACCTTC. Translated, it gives CSAVDAGQSNYGYTF.

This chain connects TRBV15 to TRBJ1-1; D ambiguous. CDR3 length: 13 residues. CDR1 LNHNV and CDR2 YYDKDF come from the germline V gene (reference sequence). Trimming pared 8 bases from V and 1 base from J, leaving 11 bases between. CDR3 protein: CATETVGNTEAFF. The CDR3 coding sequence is TGTGCCACCGAGACGGTGGGGAACACTGAAGCTTTCTTT. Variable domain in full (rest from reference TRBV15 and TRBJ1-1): DAMVIQNPRYQVTQFGKPVTLSCSQTLNHNVMYWYQQKSSQAPKLLFHYYDKDFNNEADTPDNFQSRRPNTSFCFLDIRSPGLGDTAMYLCATETVGNTEAFFGQGTRLTVV.

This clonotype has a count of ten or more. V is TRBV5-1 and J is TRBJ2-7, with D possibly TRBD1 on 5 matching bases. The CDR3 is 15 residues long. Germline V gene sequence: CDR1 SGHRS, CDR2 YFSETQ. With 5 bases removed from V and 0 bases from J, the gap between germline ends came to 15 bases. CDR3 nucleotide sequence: TGCGCCAGCAGGAAAGGAGACAGCGTCTCCTACGAGCAGTACTTC. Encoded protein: CASRKGDSVSYEQYF.

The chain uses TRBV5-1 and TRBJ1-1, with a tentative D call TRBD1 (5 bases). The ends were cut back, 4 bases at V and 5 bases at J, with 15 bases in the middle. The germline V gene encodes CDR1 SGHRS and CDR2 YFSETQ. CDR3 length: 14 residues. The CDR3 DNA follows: TGCGCCAGCAGCAGGGACGGTGGGTTTACTGAAGCTTTCTTT. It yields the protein CASSRDGGFTEAFF.

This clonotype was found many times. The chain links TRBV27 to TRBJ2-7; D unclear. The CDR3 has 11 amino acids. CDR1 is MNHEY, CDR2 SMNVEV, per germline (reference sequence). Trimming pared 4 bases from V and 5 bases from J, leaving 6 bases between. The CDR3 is CASSSYNEQYF. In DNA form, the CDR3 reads TGTGCCAGCAGTTCGTATAACGAGCAGTACTTC.

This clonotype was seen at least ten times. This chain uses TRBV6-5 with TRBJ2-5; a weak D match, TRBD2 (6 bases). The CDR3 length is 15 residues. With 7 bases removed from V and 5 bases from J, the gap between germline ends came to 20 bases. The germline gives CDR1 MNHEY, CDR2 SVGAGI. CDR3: CASTPAVGGSETQYF. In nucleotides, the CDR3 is TGTGCCAGCACCCCGGCGGTGGGGGGATCGGAGACCCAGTACTTC.

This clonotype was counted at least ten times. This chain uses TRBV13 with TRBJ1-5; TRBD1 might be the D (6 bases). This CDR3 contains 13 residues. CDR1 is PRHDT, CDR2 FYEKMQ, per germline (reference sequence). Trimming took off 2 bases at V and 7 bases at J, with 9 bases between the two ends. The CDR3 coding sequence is TGTGCCAGCAGCTTACAGGGGCTCCAGCCCCAGCATTTT. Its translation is CASSLQGLQPQHF.

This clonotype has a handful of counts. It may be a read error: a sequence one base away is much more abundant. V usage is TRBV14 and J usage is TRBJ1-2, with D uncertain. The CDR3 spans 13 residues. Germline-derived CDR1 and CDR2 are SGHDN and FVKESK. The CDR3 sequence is CASSYQFDYGCTF. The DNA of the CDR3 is TGTGCCAGCAGCTATCAATTTGATTATGGCTGCACCTTC.

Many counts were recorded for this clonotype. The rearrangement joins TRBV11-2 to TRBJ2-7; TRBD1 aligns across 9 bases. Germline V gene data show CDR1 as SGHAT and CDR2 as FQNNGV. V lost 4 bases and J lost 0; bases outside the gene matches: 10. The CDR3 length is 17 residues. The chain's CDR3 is CASSSVSGTGNSYEQYF. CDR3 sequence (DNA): TGTGCCAGCAGCTCCGTTTCCGGGACAGGGAACTCCTACGAGCAGTACTTC.

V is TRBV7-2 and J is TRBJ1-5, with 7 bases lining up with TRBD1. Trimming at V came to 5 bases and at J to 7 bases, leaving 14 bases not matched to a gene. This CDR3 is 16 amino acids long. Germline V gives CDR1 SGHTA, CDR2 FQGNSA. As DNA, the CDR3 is TGTGCCAGCAGCCCAAGTTCACAGGGGTGGGAGCAGCCCCAGCATTTT. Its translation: CASSPSSQGWEQPQHF.